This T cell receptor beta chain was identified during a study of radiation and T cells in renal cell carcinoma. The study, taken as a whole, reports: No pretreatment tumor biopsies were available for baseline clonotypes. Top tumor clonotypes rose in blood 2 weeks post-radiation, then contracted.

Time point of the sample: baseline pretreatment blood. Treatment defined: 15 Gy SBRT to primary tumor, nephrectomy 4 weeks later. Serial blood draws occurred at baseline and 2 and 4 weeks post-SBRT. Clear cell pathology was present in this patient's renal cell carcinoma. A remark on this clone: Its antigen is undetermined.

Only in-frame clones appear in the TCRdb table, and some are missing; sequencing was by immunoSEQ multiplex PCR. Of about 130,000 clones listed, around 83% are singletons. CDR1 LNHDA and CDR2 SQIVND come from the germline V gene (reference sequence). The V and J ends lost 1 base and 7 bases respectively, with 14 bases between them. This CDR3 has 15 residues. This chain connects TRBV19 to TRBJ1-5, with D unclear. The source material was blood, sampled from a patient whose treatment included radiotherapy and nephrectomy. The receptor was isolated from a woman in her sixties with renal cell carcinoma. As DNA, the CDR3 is TGTGCCAGTAGTATAGGCGGCACCCCATGGCAGCCCCAGCATTTT. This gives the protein CASSIGGTPWQPQHF. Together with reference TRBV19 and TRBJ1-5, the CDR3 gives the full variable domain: DGGITQSPKYLFRKEGQNVTLSCEQNLNHDAMYWYRQDPGQGLRLIYYSQIVNDFQKGDIAEGYSVSREKKESFPLTVTSAQKNPTAFYLCASSIGGTPWQPQHFGDGTRLSIL.